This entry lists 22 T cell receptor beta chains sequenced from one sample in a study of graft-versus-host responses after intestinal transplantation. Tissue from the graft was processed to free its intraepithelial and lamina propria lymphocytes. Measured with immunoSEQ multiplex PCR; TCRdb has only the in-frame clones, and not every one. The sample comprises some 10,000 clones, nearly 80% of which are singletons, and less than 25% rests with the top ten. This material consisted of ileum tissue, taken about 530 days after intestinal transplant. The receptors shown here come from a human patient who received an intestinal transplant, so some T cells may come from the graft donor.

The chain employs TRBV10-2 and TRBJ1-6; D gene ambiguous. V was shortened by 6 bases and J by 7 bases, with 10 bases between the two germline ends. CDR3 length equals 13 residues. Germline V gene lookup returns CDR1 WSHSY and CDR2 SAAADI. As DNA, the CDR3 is TGCGCCAGCAGAAGAGGGAGAAATTCACCCCTCCACTTT. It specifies CASRRGRNSPLHF.

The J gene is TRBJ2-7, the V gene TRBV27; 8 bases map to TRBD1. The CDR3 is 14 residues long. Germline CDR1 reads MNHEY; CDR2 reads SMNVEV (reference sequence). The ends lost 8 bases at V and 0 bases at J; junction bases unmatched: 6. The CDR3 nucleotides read TGTGCCAGCCAGGACAGGGTATCCTCCTACGAGCAGTACTTC. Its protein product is CASQDRVSSYEQYF.

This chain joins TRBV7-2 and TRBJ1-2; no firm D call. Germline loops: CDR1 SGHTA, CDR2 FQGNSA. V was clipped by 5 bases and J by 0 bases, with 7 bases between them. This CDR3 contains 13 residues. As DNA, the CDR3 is TGTGCCAGCAGCGATAAAACTAACTATGGCTACACCTTC. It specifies CASSDKTNYGYTF.

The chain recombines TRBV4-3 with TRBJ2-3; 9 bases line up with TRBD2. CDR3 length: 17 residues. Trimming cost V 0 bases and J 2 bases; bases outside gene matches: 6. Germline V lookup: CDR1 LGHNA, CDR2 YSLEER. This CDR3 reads CASSQEAGGYLTDTQYF. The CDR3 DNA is TGCGCCAGCAGCCAAGAGGCGGGGGGGTATCTCACAGATACGCAGTATTTT.

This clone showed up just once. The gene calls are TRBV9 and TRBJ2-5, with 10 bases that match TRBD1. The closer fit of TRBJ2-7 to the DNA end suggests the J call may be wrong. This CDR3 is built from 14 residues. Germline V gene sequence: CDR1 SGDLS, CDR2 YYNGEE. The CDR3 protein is CASSGGTGEYEQYF. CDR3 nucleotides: TGTGCCAGCAGCGGCGGGACAGGGGAATACGAGCAGTACTTC.

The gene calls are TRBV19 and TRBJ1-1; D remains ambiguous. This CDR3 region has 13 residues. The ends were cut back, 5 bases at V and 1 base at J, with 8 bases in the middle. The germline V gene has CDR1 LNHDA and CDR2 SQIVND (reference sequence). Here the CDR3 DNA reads TGTGCCAGTAGTCTACAGACGAACACTGAAGCTTTCTTT. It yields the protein CASSLQTNTEAFF.

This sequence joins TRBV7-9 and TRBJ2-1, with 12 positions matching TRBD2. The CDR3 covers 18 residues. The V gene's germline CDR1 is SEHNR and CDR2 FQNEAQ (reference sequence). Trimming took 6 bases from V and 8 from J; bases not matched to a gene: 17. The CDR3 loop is CASSPRGASGGAVDEQFF. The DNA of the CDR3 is TGTGCCAGCAGTCCCCGAGGGGCTAGCGGGGGGGCAGTGGATGAGCAGTTCTTC. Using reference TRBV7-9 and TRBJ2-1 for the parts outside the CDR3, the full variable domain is DTGVSQNPRHKITKRGQNVTFRCDPISEHNRLYWYRQTLGQGPEFLTYFQNEAQLEKSRLLSDRFSAERPKGSFSTLEIQRTEQGDSAMYLCASSPRGASGGAVDEQFFGPGTRLTVL.

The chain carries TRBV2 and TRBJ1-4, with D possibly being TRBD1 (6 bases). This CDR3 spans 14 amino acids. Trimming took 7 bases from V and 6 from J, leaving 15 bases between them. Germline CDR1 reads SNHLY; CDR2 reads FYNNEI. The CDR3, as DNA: TGTGCCAGCATCCCGGACAGCCTCTATGAAAAACTGTTTTTT. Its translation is CASIPDSLYEKLFF.

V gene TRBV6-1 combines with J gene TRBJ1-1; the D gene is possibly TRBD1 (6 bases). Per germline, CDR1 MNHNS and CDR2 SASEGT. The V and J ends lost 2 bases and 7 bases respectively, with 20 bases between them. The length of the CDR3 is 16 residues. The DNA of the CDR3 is TGTGCCAGCAGTGAACTAACGGGGGCGCGCAAAGGTGAAGCTTTCTTT. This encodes CASSELTGARKGEAFF.

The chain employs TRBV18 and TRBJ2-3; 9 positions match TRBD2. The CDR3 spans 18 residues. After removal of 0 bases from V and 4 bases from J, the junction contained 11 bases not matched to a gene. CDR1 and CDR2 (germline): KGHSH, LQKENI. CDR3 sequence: CASSPPVLRGGRADTQYF. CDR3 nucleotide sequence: TGTGCCAGCTCACCACCGGTTCTGCGGGGGGGCCGCGCAGATACGCAGTATTTT. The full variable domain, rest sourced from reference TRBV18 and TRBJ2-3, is NAGVMQNPRHLVRRRGQEARLRCSPMKGHSHVYWYRQLPEEGLKFMVYLQKENIIDESGMPKERFSAEFPKEGPSILRIQQVVRGDSAAYFCASSPPVLRGGRADTQYFGPGTRLTVL.

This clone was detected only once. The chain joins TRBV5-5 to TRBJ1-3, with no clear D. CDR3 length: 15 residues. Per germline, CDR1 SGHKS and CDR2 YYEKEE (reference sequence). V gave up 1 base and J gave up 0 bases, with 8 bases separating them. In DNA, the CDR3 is TGTGCCAGCAGCTTGAGCAGACTCTCTGGAAACACCATATATTTT. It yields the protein CASSLSRLSGNTIYF.

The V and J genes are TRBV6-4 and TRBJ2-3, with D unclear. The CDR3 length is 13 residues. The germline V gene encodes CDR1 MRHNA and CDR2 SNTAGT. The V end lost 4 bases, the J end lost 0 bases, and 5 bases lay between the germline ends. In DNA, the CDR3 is TGTGCCAGCAGTGGGGGTAGCACAGATACGCAGTATTTT. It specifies CASSGGSTDTQYF.

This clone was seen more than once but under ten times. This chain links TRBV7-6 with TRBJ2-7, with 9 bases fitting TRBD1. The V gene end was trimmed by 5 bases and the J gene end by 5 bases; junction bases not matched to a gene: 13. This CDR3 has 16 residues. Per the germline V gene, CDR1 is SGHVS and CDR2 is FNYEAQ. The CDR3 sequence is CASSLSEDRGRNEQYF. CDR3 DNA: TGTGCCAGCAGCCTCTCAGAGGACAGGGGACGCAACGAGCAGTACTTC.

The CDR3 sequence is CASSLAGGGANVLTF. Here the CDR3 DNA reads TGTGCCAGCAGCTTGGCCGGGGGTGGGGCCAACGTCCTGACTTTC. V is TRBV5-4 and J is TRBJ2-6; the D gene is possibly TRBD2 (6 bases). Germline CDR1 reads SGHNT; CDR2 reads YYREEE (reference sequence). The CDR3 consists of 15 residues. Trimming left V 0 bases short and J 3 bases short, with 7 bases between.

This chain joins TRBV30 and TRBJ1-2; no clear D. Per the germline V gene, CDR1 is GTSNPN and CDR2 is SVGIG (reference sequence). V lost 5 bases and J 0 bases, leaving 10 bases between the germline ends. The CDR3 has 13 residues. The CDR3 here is CAWDIASNYGYTF. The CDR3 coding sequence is TGTGCCTGGGATATAGCCTCTAACTATGGCTACACCTTC.

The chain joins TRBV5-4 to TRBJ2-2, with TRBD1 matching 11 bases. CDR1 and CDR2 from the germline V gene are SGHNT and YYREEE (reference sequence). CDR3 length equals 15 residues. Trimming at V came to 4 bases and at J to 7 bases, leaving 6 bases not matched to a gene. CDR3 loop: CASSPDRGRNGELFF. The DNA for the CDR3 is TGTGCCAGCAGCCCGGACAGGGGGCGCAACGGGGAGCTGTTTTTT. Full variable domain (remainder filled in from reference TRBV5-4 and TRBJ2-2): ETGVTQSPTHLIKTRGQQVTLRCSSQSGHNTVSWYQQALGQGPQFIFQYYREEENGRGNFPPRFSGLQFPNYSSELNVNALELDDSALYLCASSPDRGRNGELFFGEGSRLTVL.

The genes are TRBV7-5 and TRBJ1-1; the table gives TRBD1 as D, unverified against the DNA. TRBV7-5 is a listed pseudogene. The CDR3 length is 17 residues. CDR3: CVRSLVDRAVVLTEAFF. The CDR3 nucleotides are TGTGTCAGAAGCTTAGTAGACAGGGCGGTGGTCTTAACTGAAGCTTTCTTT.

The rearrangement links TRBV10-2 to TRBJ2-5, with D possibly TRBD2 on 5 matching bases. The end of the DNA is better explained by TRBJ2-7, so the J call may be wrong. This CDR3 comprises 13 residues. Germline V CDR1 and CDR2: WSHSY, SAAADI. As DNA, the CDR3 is TGCGCCAGCAGTGAGTCCGGAGGTGTCGAGCAGTACTTC. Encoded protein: CASSESGGVEQYF.

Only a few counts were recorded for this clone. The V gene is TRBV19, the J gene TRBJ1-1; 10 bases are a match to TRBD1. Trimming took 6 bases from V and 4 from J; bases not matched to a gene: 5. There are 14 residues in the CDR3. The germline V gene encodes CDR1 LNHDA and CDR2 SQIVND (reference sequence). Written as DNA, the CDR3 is TGTGCCAGTAGGGGACAGGGGTTGGGCACTGAAGCTTTCTTT. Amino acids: CASRGQGLGTEAFF.

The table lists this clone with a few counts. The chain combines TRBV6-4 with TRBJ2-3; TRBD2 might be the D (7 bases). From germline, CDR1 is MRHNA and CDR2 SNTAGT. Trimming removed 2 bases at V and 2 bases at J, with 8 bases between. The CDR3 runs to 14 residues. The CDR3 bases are TGTGCCAGCAGTGACGGGGGGGCCACAGATACGCAGTATTTT. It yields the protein CASSDGGATDTQYF.

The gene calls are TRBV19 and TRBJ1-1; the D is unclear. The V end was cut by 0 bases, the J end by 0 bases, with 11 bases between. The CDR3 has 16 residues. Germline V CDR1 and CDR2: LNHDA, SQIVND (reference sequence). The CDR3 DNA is TGTGCCAGTAGTATAGATCAGCGGTTTATGAACACTGAAGCTTTCTTT. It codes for CASSIDQRFMNTEAFF. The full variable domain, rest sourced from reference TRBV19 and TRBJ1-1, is DGGITQSPKYLFRKEGQNVTLSCEQNLNHDAMYWYRQDPGQGLRLIYYSQIVNDFQKGDIAEGYSVSREKKESFPLTVTSAQKNPTAFYLCASSIDQRFMNTEAFFGQGTRLTVV.

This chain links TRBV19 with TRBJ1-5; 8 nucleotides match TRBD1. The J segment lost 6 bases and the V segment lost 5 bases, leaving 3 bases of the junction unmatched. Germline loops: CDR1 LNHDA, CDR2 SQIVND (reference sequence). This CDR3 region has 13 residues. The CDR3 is CASSGQGRQPQHF. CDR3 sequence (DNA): TGTGCCAGTAGTGGACAGGGTCGTCAGCCCCAGCATTTT.